These 17 T cell receptor beta chains share one sample of origin, sequenced in a study of cytomegalovirus exposure and HLA in healthy donors. PCR involved 60 Vbeta and 13 Jbeta primers. Some clones are missing from TCRdb's copy, which holds only in-frame ones; the method was immunoSEQ multiplex PCR. The data contain about 96,000 clones, about 70% of them singletons. The sequencing sample was made of PBMCs. Source of these receptors: an older woman in good health and CMV-seropositive.

This CDR3 reads CASGPRGSLDEQYF. Written as DNA, the CDR3 is TGCGCCAGCGGGCCCAGGGGGAGCCTCGACGAGCAGTACTTC. This sequence joins TRBV5-1 and TRBJ2-5; TRBD1 matches 7 bases. With the DNA end fitting TRBJ2-7 better, the J assignment may be wrong. Germline CDR1 is SGHRS and CDR2 is YFSETQ. The CDR3 extends over 14 amino acids.

V gene TRBV5-1 combines with J gene TRBJ2-7, with TRBD2 identical over 9 bases. The CDR3 is made up of 14 amino acids. The germline gives CDR1 SGHRS, CDR2 YFSETQ. V trimming: 4 bases; J trimming: 2 bases; junction bases outside the gene matches: 4. The CDR3 DNA follows: TGCGCCAGCAGCCGGACTAGCGCAACCTACGAGCAGTACTTC. Protein product: CASSRTSATYEQYF.

The chain links TRBV27 to TRBJ2-3, with 7 bases that match TRBD2. The CDR3 length is 14 residues. The trim removed 2 bases at V and 9 bases at J, leaving 8 bases unmatched. The germline CDR1 and CDR2 sequences are MNHEY and SMNVEV (reference sequence). The CDR3 region is CASSLAGELQTQYF. CDR3 nucleotide sequence: TGTGCCAGCAGTTTAGCGGGGGAGTTGCAGACGCAGTATTTT.

The chain recombines TRBV5-1 with TRBJ2-1; 7 bases align to TRBD2. The CDR3 sequence is 15 residues long. Germline V gene lookup returns CDR1 SGHRS and CDR2 YFSETQ. Trimming at V came to 4 bases and at J to 8 bases, leaving 12 bases not matched to a gene. CDR3 in DNA: TGCGCCAGCAGCGGCGGGAGCTCGGGCATGGATGAGCAGTTCTTC. This gives the protein CASSGGSSGMDEQFF.

This chain joins TRBV27 and TRBJ2-6, with 11 bases lining up with TRBD2. V was clipped by 8 bases and J by 13 bases; unmatched bases: 10. This CDR3 contains 14 residues. In germline, CDR1 is MNHEY, CDR2 SMNVEV (reference sequence). The DNA for the CDR3 is TGTGCCAGCCGACTAGCGGGATCCCCAGGGGTCCTGACTTTC. This encodes CASRLAGSPGVLTF.

The rearrangement joins TRBV9 to TRBJ2-7; TRBD1 is a possible D gene (5 bases). Trimming took off 7 bases at V and 5 bases at J, with 10 bases between the two ends. This CDR3 has 11 residues. Germline CDR1 is SGDLS and CDR2 is YYNGEE. CDR3 residues: CASAQGDEQYF. The CDR3 DNA follows: TGTGCCAGCGCCCAGGGCGACGAGCAGTACTTC. The full variable domain, its missing parts supplied by reference TRBV9 and TRBJ2-7, is DSGVTQTPKHLITATGQRVTLRCSPRSGDLSVYWYQQSLDQGLQFLIQYYNGEERAKGNILERFSAQQFPDLHSELNLSSLELGDSALYFCASAQGDEQYFGPGTRLTVT.

This clone was observed a single time. The chain links TRBV11-2 to TRBJ2-7; TRBD2 is a possible D gene (5 bases). This CDR3 region has 12 residues. Germline V gene data show CDR1 as SGHAT and CDR2 as FQNNGV. V lost 5 bases to trimming and J lost 7 bases, with 12 bases between them. CDR3 DNA: TGTGCCAGCAGCCGATGGCGGGCGGAGCAGTACTTC. Its protein product is CASSRWRAEQYF.

The rearrangement uses TRBV19 and TRBJ2-7, with D possibly being TRBD1 (6 bases). The germline gives CDR1 LNHDA, CDR2 SQIVND (reference sequence). V was trimmed by 2 bases and J by 1 base, leaving 12 bases between them. The CDR3 has 15 residues. The CDR3 reads CASSISQGQSYEQYF. In DNA, the CDR3 is TGTGCCAGTAGTATATCCCAAGGACAGTCCTACGAGCAGTACTTC. The whole variable domain, filled in from reference TRBV19 and TRBJ2-7, reads DGGITQSPKYLFRKEGQNVTLSCEQNLNHDAMYWYRQDPGQGLRLIYYSQIVNDFQKGDIAEGYSVSREKKESFPLTVTSAQKNPTAFYLCASSISQGQSYEQYFGPGTRLTVT.

The table lists this clone with a few counts. Here the CDR3 reads CATRRGLGDFGNTIYF. As DNA, the CDR3 is TGTGCCACCAGACGCGGTTTAGGGGACTTTGGAAACACCATATATTTT. This rearrangement joins TRBV15 to TRBJ1-3, with D possibly being TRBD1 (5 bases). Germline V gene sequence: CDR1 LNHNV, CDR2 YYDKDF (reference sequence). Trimming took 6 bases from V and 3 from J, leaving 18 bases between them. The length of the CDR3 is 16 residues. The variable domain in full, with the rest retrieved from reference TRBV15 and TRBJ1-3, is DAMVIQNPRYQVTQFGKPVTLSCSQTLNHNVMYWYQQKSSQAPKLLFHYYDKDFNNEADTPDNFQSRRPNTSFCFLDIRSPGLGDTAMYLCATRRGLGDFGNTIYFGEGSWLTVV.

This chain uses TRBV5-1 with TRBJ2-7; TRBD1 matches at 8 bases. Germline V gene sequence: CDR1 SGHRS, CDR2 YFSETQ. Trimming took 4 bases from V and 6 from J; bases not matched to a gene: 9. The CDR3 sequence is 14 residues long. CDR3 bases: TGCGCCAGCAGCAAGGAGGACAGGGCTGGCGAGCAGTACTTC. Residues: CASSKEDRAGEQYF.

There are a few counts of this clone. Additional DNA sequences in this sample encode the identical CDR3. The CDR3 here is CASSPPGQGQLAQYF. CDR3 bases: TGTGCCAGCTCACCGCCGGGACAGGGACAATTGGCCCAGTACTTC. V gene TRBV18 combines with J gene TRBJ2-5; 9 bases line up with TRBD1. The V and J ends lost 3 bases and 9 bases, in that order; junction bases with no gene match: 11. CDR3 length: 15 amino acids. CDR1 and CDR2 from the germline V gene are KGHSH and LQKENI.

This chain links TRBV5-5 with TRBJ2-2, with TRBD1 matching 9 bases. The germline CDR1 and CDR2 sequences are SGHKS and YYEKEE (reference sequence). The V and J ends lost 4 bases and 5 bases, in that order; junction bases with no gene match: 6. The CDR3 contains 15 residues. This CDR3 is CASSRGQGGTGELFF. The DNA of the CDR3 is TGTGCCAGCAGCCGGGGACAGGGTGGGACCGGGGAGCTGTTTTTT.

The chain recombines TRBV7-2 with TRBJ2-5; TRBD1 might be the D (5 bases). The CDR3 sequence is 16 residues long. V was clipped by 0 bases and J by 4 bases, with 15 bases between them. Germline V lookup: CDR1 SGHTA, CDR2 FQGNSA. CDR3 coding DNA: TGTGCCAGCAGCTTAGCAGTCGGTAGGGGTGGAGAGACCCAGTACTTC. This translates into CASSLAVGRGGETQYF.

The chain's CDR3 is CASSIGQGSSYNSPLHF. As DNA, the CDR3 is TGCGCCAGCAGCATCGGACAGGGAAGCTCCTATAATTCACCCCTCCACTTT. The V call is TRBV5-1, the J call TRBJ1-6; TRBD1 agrees at 8 bases. Losses at the gene ends were 4 bases for V and 0 bases for J; bases not matched to a gene: 6. The CDR3 sequence is 17 residues long. Germline loops: CDR1 SGHRS, CDR2 YFSETQ. The full variable domain, its missing parts supplied by reference TRBV5-1 and TRBJ1-6, is KAGVTQTPRYLIKTRGQQVTLSCSPISGHRSVSWYQQTPGQGLQFLFEYFSETQRNKGNFPGRFSGRQFSNSRSEMNVSTLELGDSALYLCASSIGQGSSYNSPLHFGNGTRLTVT.

The V call is TRBV19, the J call TRBJ2-1, with TRBD1 matching 8 bases. Unmatched junction bases numbered 8, after V lost 5 bases and J lost 8 bases. The CDR3 runs to 14 residues. CDR1 is LNHDA, CDR2 SQIVND, per germline (reference sequence). This CDR3 reads CASSVSIRGHEQFF. DNA for the CDR3: TGTGCCAGTAGTGTTTCAATCAGGGGGCATGAGCAGTTCTTC.

The chain combines TRBV11-2 with TRBJ2-3, with D possibly being TRBD1 (5 bases). CDR3 length: 16 amino acids. Germline assignment: CDR1 SGHAT and CDR2 FQNNGV. The V end lost 6 bases, the J end lost 4 bases, and 20 bases lay between the germline ends. CDR3 sequence: CASSFQGFKAADTQYF. CDR3 DNA sequence: TGTGCCAGCAGTTTTCAGGGTTTTAAGGCGGCAGATACGCAGTATTTT. Based on the CDR3 plus reference TRBV11-2 and TRBJ2-3, the full variable domain is EAGVAQSPRYKIIEKRQSVAFWCNPISGHATLYWYQQILGQGPKLLIQFQNNGVVDDSQLPKDRFSAERLKGVDSTLKIQPAKLEDSAVYLCASSFQGFKAADTQYFGPGTRLTVL.

The chain couples TRBV9 to TRBJ2-1, with D tentatively TRBD2 (6 bases). The CDR3 is made up of 15 amino acids. Per germline, CDR1 SGDLS and CDR2 YYNGEE. Trimming removed 4 bases at V and 3 bases at J, with 14 bases between. CDR3 protein: CASSPAAGLYNEQFF. Here the CDR3 DNA reads TGTGCCAGCAGCCCAGCGGCGGGGCTCTACAATGAGCAGTTCTTC.